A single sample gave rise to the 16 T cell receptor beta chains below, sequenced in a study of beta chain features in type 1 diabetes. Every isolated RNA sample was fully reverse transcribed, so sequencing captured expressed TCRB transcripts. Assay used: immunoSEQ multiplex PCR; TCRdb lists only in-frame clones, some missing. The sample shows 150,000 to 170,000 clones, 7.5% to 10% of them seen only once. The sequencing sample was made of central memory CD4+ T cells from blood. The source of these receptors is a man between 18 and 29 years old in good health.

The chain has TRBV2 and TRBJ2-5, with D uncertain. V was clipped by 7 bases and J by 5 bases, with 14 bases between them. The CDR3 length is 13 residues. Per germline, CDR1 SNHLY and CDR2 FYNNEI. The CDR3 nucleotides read TGTGCCAGCACCAAGTCGGTACAGGAGACCCAGTACTTC. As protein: CASTKSVQETQYF.

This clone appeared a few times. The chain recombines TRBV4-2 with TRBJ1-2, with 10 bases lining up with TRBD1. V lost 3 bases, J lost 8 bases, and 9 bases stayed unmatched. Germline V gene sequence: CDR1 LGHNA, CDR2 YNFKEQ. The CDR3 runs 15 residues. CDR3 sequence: CASSQPLGTGDGYTF. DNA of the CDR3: TGTGCCAGCAGCCAGCCCCTCGGGACAGGGGACGGCTACACCTTC.

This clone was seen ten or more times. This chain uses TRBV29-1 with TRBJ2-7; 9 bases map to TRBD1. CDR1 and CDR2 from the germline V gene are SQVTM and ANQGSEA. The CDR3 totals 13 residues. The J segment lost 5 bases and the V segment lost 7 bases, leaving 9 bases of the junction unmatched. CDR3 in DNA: TGCAGCGCCGAACAGGGGGCCGGACACGAGCAGTACTTC. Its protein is CSAEQGAGHEQYF.

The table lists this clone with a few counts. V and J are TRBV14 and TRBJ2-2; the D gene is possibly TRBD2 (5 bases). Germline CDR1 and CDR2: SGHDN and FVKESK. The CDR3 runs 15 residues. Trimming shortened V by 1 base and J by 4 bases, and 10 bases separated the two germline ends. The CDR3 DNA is TGTGCCAGCAGCCAAGTTTTAGGGAGCACCGGGGAGCTGTTTTTT. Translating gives CASSQVLGSTGELFF.

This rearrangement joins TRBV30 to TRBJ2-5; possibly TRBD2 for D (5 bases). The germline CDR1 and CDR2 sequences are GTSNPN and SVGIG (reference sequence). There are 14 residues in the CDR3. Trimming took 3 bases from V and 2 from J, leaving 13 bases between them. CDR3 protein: CAWRKIGGQETQYF. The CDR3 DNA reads TGTGCCTGGAGAAAGATAGGAGGTCAAGAGACCCAGTACTTC.

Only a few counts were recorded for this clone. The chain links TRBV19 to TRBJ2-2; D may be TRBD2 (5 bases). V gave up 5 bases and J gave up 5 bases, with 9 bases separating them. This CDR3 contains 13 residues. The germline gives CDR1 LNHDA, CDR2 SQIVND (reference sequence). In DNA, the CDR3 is TGTGCCAGTAGTTTCGGACTGACCGGGGAGCTGTTTTTT. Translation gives CASSFGLTGELFF.

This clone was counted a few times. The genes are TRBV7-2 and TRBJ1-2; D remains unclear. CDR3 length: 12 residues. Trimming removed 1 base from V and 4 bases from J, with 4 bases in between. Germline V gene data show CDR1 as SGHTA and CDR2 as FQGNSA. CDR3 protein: CASSLVSYGYTF. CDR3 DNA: TGTGCCAGCAGCTTAGTCAGCTATGGCTACACCTTC.

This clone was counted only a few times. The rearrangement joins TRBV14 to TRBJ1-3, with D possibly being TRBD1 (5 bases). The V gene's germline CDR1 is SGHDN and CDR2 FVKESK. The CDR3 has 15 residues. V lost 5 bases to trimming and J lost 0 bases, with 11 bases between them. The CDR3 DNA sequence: TGTGCCAGCAGCTCCGACAGACGCTCTGGAAACACCATATATTTT. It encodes CASSSDRRSGNTIYF.

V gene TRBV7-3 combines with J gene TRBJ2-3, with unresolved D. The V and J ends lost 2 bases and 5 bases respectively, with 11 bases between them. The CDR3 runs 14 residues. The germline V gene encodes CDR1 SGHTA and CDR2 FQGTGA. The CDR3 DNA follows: TGTGCCAGCAGCTTAGGGCCGCAGTTAGATACGCAGTATTTT. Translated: CASSLGPQLDTQYF.

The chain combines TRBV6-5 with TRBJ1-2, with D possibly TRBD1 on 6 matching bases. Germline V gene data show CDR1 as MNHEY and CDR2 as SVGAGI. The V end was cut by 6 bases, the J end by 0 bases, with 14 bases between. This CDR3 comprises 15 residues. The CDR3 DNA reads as TGTGCCAGCAGCCGTGACAGGTCCGCTAACTATGGCTACACCTTC. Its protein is CASSRDRSANYGYTF.

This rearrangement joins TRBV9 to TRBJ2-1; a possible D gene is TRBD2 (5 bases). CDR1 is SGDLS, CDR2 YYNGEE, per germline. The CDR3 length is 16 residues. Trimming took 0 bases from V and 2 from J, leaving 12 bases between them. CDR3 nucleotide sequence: TGTGCCAGCAGCGTAGCGGAGGTGGGAGCCTACAATGAGCAGTTCTTC. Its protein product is CASSVAEVGAYNEQFF.

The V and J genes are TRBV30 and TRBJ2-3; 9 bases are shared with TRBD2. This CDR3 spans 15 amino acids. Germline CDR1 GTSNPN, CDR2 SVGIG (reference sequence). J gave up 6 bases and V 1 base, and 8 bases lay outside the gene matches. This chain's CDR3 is CAWSDRLAVADTQYF. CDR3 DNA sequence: TGTGCCTGGAGTGATCGACTAGCGGTTGCGGATACGCAGTATTTT. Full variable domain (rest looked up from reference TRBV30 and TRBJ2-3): SQTIHQWPATLVQPVGSPLSLECTVEGTSNPNLYWYRQAAGRGLQLLFYSVGIGQISSEVPQNLSASRPQDRQFILSSKKLLLSDSGFYLCAWSDRLAVADTQYFGPGTRLTVL.

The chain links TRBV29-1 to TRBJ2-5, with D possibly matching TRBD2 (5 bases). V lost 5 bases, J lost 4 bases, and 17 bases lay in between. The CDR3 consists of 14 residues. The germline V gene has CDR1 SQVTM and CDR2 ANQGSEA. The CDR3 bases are TGCAGCGTTCTCCCGGCGCGGGTCGTAGAGACCCAGTACTTC. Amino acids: CSVLPARVVETQYF.

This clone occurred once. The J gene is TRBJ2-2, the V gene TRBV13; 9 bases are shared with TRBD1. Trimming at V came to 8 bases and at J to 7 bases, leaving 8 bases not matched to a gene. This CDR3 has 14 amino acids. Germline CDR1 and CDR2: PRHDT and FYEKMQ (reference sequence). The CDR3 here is CASRPGTGHGELFF. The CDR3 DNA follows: TGTGCCAGCCGACCCGGGACAGGGCACGGGGAGCTGTTTTTT.

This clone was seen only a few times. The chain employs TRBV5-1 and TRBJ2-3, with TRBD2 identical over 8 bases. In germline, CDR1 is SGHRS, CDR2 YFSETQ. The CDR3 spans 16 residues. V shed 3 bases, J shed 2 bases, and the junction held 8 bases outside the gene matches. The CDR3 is CASSSAGRGATDTQYF. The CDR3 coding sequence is TGCGCCAGCAGCTCCGCGGGGCGGGGGGCCACAGATACGCAGTATTTT.

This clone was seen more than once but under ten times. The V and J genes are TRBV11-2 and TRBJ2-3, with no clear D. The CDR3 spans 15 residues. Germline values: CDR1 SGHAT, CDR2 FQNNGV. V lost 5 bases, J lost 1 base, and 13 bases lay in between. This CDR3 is CASSASSSGTDTQYF. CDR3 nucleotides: TGTGCCAGCAGCGCATCCTCATCGGGCACAGATACGCAGTATTTT.